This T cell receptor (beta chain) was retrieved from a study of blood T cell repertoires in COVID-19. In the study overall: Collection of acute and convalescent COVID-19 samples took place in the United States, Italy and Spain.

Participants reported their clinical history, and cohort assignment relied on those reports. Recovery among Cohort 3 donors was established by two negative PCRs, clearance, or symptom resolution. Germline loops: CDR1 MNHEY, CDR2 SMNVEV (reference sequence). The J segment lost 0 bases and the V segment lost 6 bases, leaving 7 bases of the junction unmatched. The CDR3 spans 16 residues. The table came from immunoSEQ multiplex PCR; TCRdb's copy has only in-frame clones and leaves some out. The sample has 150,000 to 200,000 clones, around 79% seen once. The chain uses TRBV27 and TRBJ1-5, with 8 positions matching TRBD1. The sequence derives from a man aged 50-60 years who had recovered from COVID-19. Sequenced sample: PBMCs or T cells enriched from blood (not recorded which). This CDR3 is CASSPTGEYSNQPQHF. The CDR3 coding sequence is TGTGCCAGCAGCCCGACAGGGGAGTATAGCAATCAGCCCCAGCATTTT.